The source of this TCR beta chain is a study of molecular identifiers for immune sequencing clone quantification. In the study overall: Replicate runs used RNA from about 19,000 or 110,000 naive CD8 cells, which was split five ways into aliquots, and four of those aliquots were then sequenced.

The CDR3 has 16 residues. V was clipped by 5 bases and J by 2 bases, with 17 bases between them. This clonotype was picked up many times. Input for naive CD8 libraries was about 18,000 to 1,100,000 sorted cells; the RNA fraction used was 10%, 30% or 50%. CD8+CD4-CCR7+CD45RA+ cells were sorted as naive CD8 T cells. TCRdb fed the PCR reads into MiXCR, producing one record per CDR3 protein. The table records around 300,000 distinct CDR3 sequences, roughly a quarter of them present only once. This TCR was recovered from a human donor in good health. Some libraries in this study had Jurkat cell RNA spiked in. The specimen sequenced was naive CD8+ T cells from blood, with Jurkat cell RNA spiked in. Sample subset: FACS-sorted CD8+CD4-CCR7+CD45RA+ naive T cells. The genes are TRBV12-3 or TRBV12-4 and TRBJ2-3, with D possibly matching TRBD1 (6 bases). The CDR3 nucleotides read TGTGCCAGCAGTCCGGACAGAGTGGACCCCACAGATACGCAGTATTTT. Translation gives CASSPDRVDPTDTQYF.